Below are 2 T cell receptor beta chains sequenced from a single sample in a study of shared clonotypes between healthy human individuals. Profiled with immunoSEQ multiplex PCR; TCRdb holds only in-frame clones, not every one. The sample contains some 1,900,000 clones, about 95% of which appear only once. Naive CD8 isolation took CD45RO-negative cells positively selected for CCR7 and excluded terminally differentiated effector memory CD45RA+ cells. Material: naive CD8+ T cells sorted from blood. The receptors derive from a man aged 18-30 years in good health.

The chain combines TRBV30 with TRBJ2-2; D perhaps matches TRBD2 (7 bases). Germline loops: CDR1 GTSNPN, CDR2 SVGIG (reference sequence). This CDR3 contains 14 residues. The V gene lost 7 bases and the J gene lost 7 bases, with 19 bases spanning the gap. The CDR3 DNA is TGTGCCTTCCCCATGGCGGGGGCCGGCGGGGAGCTGTTTTTT. Encoded protein: CAFPMAGAGGELFF. The full variable domain, with the rest looked up from reference TRBV30 and TRBJ2-2, is SQTIHQWPATLVQPVGSPLSLECTVEGTSNPNLYWYRQAAGRGLQLLFYSVGIGQISSEVPQNLSASRPQDRQFILSSKKLLLSDSGFYLCAFPMAGAGGELFFGEGSRLTVL.

Concerning this clone: Other DNA sequences of this sample code for an identical CDR3. The genes are TRBV7-9 and TRBJ2-7; D is perhaps TRBD2 (7 bases). The germline V and J ends were trimmed by 5 bases and 3 bases, with 11 bases remaining between them. The CDR3 covers 13 residues. Germline CDR1 SEHNR, CDR2 FQNEAQ (reference sequence). CDR3 nucleotide sequence: TGTGCCAGCAGCCCGGGGGGCAACTACGAGCAGTACTTC. Amino acid sequence: CASSPGGNYEQYF.